The 18 T cell receptor beta chains given below trace back to one sample, sequenced in a study of cytomegalovirus exposure and HLA in healthy donors. Both 60 Vbeta primers and 13 Jbeta primers went into the PCR. Sequencing was performed with immunoSEQ multiplex PCR; in TCRdb, only in-frame clones are kept and a portion is missing. The data contain some 40,000 clones, around half of them seen just once; the ten biggest clones take up around 6.5%. The sample comprised PBMCs. Receptors were obtained from a woman aged 40 to 50 in good health and CMV-seropositive.

This clone has at least ten counts. The chain links TRBV28 to TRBJ2-7; D might be TRBD1 (6 bases). Germline V gives CDR1 MDHEN, CDR2 SYDVKM. The CDR3 has 15 residues. With 6 bases removed from V and 3 bases from J, the gap between germline ends came to 18 bases. The CDR3 sequence: CASSSYRVTVYEQYF. The DNA of the CDR3 is TGTGCCAGCAGCTCGTACAGGGTCACAGTCTACGAGCAGTACTTC.

The genes are TRBV9 and TRBJ2-1; maybe TRBD2 (5 bases). The CDR3 loop spans 14 amino acids. Germline V gene sequence: CDR1 SGDLS, CDR2 YYNGEE. V was shortened by 2 bases and J by 0 bases, with 6 bases between the two germline ends. CDR3 nucleotides: TGTGCCAGCAGCGTGGGGAGCTCCTACAATGAGCAGTTCTTC. Protein product: CASSVGSSYNEQFF. The full variable domain, rest sourced from reference TRBV9 and TRBJ2-1, is DSGVTQTPKHLITATGQRVTLRCSPRSGDLSVYWYQQSLDQGLQFLIQYYNGEERAKGNILERFSAQQFPDLHSELNLSSLELGDSALYFCASSVGSSYNEQFFGPGTRLTVL.

The chain links TRBV7-2 to TRBJ2-3; 7 bases align to TRBD2. The germline CDR1 and CDR2 sequences are SGHTA and FQGNSA. The CDR3 is 12 amino acids. V was clipped by 2 bases and J by 10 bases; unmatched bases: 3. The CDR3 here is CASSLTSGAQYF. The CDR3 nucleotides read TGTGCCAGCAGCTTAACAAGCGGGGCGCAGTATTTT.

This clone came up a few times. The V gene is TRBV7-3, the J gene TRBJ1-2; TRBD1 matches 9 bases. This CDR3 is 13 amino acids long. Germline V gene data show CDR1 as SGHTA and CDR2 as FQGTGA. V shed 5 bases, J shed 8 bases, and the junction held 6 bases outside the gene matches. CDR3 amino acids: CASSTRQGEGYTF. DNA of the CDR3: TGTGCCAGCAGCACCCGACAGGGGGAAGGCTACACCTTC. Full variable domain (rest looked up from reference TRBV7-3 and TRBJ1-2): GAGVSQTPSNKVTEKGKYVELRCDPISGHTALYWYRQSLGQGPEFLIYFQGTGAADDSGLPNDRFFAVRPEGSVSTLKIQRTERGDSAVYLCASSTRQGEGYTFGSGTRLTVV.

Only a few counts were recorded for this clone. The rearrangement uses TRBV11-2 and TRBJ2-7; 9 nucleotides agree with TRBD1. CDR3 length: 14 amino acids. V lost 5 bases and J lost 5; bases outside the gene matches: 7. The germline CDR1 and CDR2 sequences are SGHAT and FQNNGV. The CDR3 DNA sequence: TGTGCCAGCAGCCCGGGGACAGGGCACAACGAGCAGTACTTC. Encoded protein: CASSPGTGHNEQYF.

The chain is built from TRBV19 and TRBJ1-5; D call uncertain. The CDR3 consists of 13 residues. V dropped 4 bases and J dropped 3 bases, with 7 bases sitting between them. Germline lookup yields CDR1 LNHDA and CDR2 SQIVND (reference sequence). In nucleotides, the CDR3 is TGTGCCAGTAGTAGCCAGTCCAATCAGCCCCAGCATTTT. Protein sequence: CASSSQSNQPQHF.

V usage is TRBV6-5 and J usage is TRBJ1-2; TRBD1 agrees at 8 bases. The V and J ends lost 10 bases and 3 bases, in that order; junction bases with no gene match: 13. The V gene's germline CDR1 is MNHEY and CDR2 SVGAGI. This CDR3 is 15 amino acids long. The CDR3: CATSGGSRTYYGYTF. The CDR3 bases are TGTGCCACCTCAGGGGGCAGCCGTACTTACTATGGCTACACCTTC.

The chain combines TRBV5-1 with TRBJ2-7; D is uncertain. From germline, CDR1 is SGHRS and CDR2 YFSETQ. CDR3 length: 14 amino acids. V shed 0 bases and J shed 2 bases, with 9 bases lying between them. The CDR3 DNA reads TGCGCCAGCAGCTTGGTACCAGGCCCCTACGAGCAGTACTTC. Protein sequence: CASSLVPGPYEQYF.

This clone turned up a few times. The chain joins TRBV5-4 to TRBJ2-7; D unclear. CDR1 SGHNT and CDR2 YYREEE come from the germline V gene (reference sequence). The germline V and J ends were trimmed by 0 bases and 2 bases, with 3 bases remaining between them. This CDR3 contains 12 residues. Here the CDR3 reads CASSLGTYEQYF. The CDR3 nucleotides read TGTGCCAGCAGCTTGGGTACCTACGAGCAGTACTTC.

This clone was detected only a few times. The rearrangement uses TRBV7-2 and TRBJ2-5, with 8 bases identical to TRBD2. V lost 5 bases, J lost 4 bases, and 12 bases stayed unmatched. CDR1 and CDR2 (germline): SGHTA, FQGNSA. The CDR3 length is 16 residues. The CDR3 is CASSPRVAGLRETQYF. In DNA, the CDR3 is TGTGCCAGCAGCCCTCGGGTAGCGGGGTTGCGAGAGACCCAGTACTTC.

V and J are TRBV7-2 and TRBJ2-5; maybe TRBD1 (6 bases). The J call is doubtful: the DNA matches TRBJ2-7 better. This CDR3 spans 14 amino acids. Germline CDR1 and CDR2: SGHTA and FQGNSA. DNA of the CDR3: TGTGCCAGCAGCTTGTCGGCAGGGGTCTACGAGCAGTACTTC. This translates into CASSLSAGVYEQYF.

The chain recombines TRBV6-5 with TRBJ1-5; possibly TRBD1 for D (6 bases). Germline assignment: CDR1 MNHEY and CDR2 SVGAGI. V lost 0 bases and J lost 0, with 9 bases in between. The CDR3 spans 16 residues. CDR3 region: CASSYSRTVSNQPQHF. CDR3 in DNA: TGTGCCAGCAGTTACTCACGGACAGTTAGCAATCAGCCCCAGCATTTT.

This clone has just a few counts. The chain combines TRBV6-1 with TRBJ1-2; D is unresolved. CDR3 length: 13 residues. The germline CDR1 and CDR2 sequences are MNHNS and SASEGT. Trimming pared 6 bases from V and 5 bases from J, leaving 13 bases between. Here the CDR3 reads CASSAAADYGYTF. As DNA, the CDR3 is TGTGCCAGCAGCGCGGCGGCAGATTATGGCTACACCTTC.

This chain uses TRBV5-6 with TRBJ2-7; 10 bases agree with TRBD1. J was trimmed by 6 bases and V by 5 bases; bases with no gene match: 8. Germline CDR1 reads SGHDT; CDR2 reads YYEEEE. The CDR3 is 14 amino acids. The CDR3 region is CASSYGTGAVEQYF. DNA of the CDR3: TGTGCCAGCAGTTACGGGACAGGGGCGGTCGAGCAGTACTTC.

DNA of the CDR3: TGCAGTGCTAGAGGGGCTTATGAAGCTTTCTTT. Protein product: CSARGAYEAFF. This rearrangement joins TRBV20-1 to TRBJ1-1; D gene uncertain. The germline CDR1 and CDR2 sequences are DFQATT and SNEGSKA (reference sequence). Trimming took off 1 base at V and 7 bases at J, with 7 bases between the two ends. The CDR3 is 11 residues long.

The chain has TRBV28 and TRBJ2-3; maybe TRBD2 (6 bases). CDR1 and CDR2 (germline): MDHEN, SYDVKM. This CDR3 comprises 16 residues. With 3 bases removed from V and 5 bases from J, the gap between germline ends came to 18 bases. The CDR3 loop is CASSFGPSAELDTQYF. The CDR3 nucleotides read TGTGCCAGCAGTTTTGGGCCTAGCGCCGAATTAGATACGCAGTATTTT.

This clone was counted a few times. DNA of the CDR3: TGTGCCAGCAGCTTCCTTTTTGGGCGGGGGTCTTACACCGGGGAGCTGTTTTTT. Translation: CASSFLFGRGSYTGELFF. The J gene is TRBJ2-2, the V gene TRBV28, with TRBD2 identical over 7 bases. The V gene end was trimmed by 6 bases and the J gene end by 3 bases; junction bases not matched to a gene: 16. CDR3 length: 18 amino acids. In germline, CDR1 is MDHEN, CDR2 SYDVKM.

A few counts support this clone. J is TRBJ1-2 and V is TRBV6-1; D not resolved. CDR1 is MNHNS and CDR2 is SASEGT in the germline V gene. This CDR3 contains 14 residues. Trimming pared 2 bases from V and 5 bases from J, leaving 12 bases between. Here the CDR3 reads CASSEHTSTYGYTF. The DNA of the CDR3 is TGTGCCAGCAGTGAACACACATCGACATATGGCTACACCTTC.